Shown below are 30 T cell receptor beta chains from a single sample sequenced in a study of beta chain features in type 1 diabetes. Regarding the study as a whole: Type 1 diabetes patients had TCRB CDR3s that were shorter (moderately but significantly so) in all four CD4+ subsets.

Every isolated RNA sample was fully reverse transcribed, so sequencing captured expressed TCRB transcripts. Method: immunoSEQ multiplex PCR; TCRdb's copy keeps in-frame clones and lacks some. The sample yields some 290,000 clones, roughly an eighth seen once. The antigens of these receptors remain unknown. The sequencing input was naive CD4+ T cells from blood. These receptors were collected from a man aged 25-45 years with type 1 diabetes.

This clone was seen more than once but under ten times. V and J are TRBV5-1 and TRBJ1-1; 8 nucleotides agree with TRBD1. The CDR3 length is 12 residues. Germline V CDR1 and CDR2: SGHRS, YFSETQ. V lost 7 bases and J lost 4; bases outside the gene matches: 3. In nucleotides, the CDR3 is TGCGCCAGCGAGCAGGGGGCCACTGAAGCTTTCTTT. Encoded protein: CASEQGATEAFF.

In its sample, this clone was seen many times. The rearrangement links TRBV4-3 to TRBJ2-1, with 7 bases identical to TRBD2. The germline gives CDR1 LGHNA, CDR2 YSLEER. Unmatched junction bases numbered 9, after V lost 4 bases and J lost 6 bases. The CDR3 sequence is 15 residues long. CDR3 sequence reads: CASSRWEGLGNEQFF. CDR3 sequence (DNA): TGCGCCAGCAGCCGCTGGGAGGGCCTAGGCAATGAGCAGTTCTTC.

The sample holds a few counts of this clone. The chain combines TRBV5-6 with TRBJ2-5, with TRBD2 matching over 12 bases. V trimming: 1 base; J trimming: 5 bases; junction bases outside the gene matches: 3. Germline CDR1 is SGHDT and CDR2 is YYEEEE. This CDR3 spans 15 amino acids. CDR3 amino acids: CASSLLLAGGETQYF. As DNA, the CDR3 is TGTGCCAGCAGCTTGTTGCTAGCGGGAGGGGAGACCCAGTACTTC.

This chain connects TRBV7-2 to TRBJ2-7; 7 bases align to TRBD1. CDR1 and CDR2 (germline): SGHTA, FQGNSA. The CDR3 spans 14 residues. V lost 5 bases and J lost 2; bases outside the gene matches: 6. CDR3 amino acids: CASSRIDRAYEQYF. CDR3 DNA sequence: TGTGCCAGCAGCCGCATAGACAGGGCCTACGAGCAGTACTTC.

This rearrangement joins TRBV7-3 to TRBJ2-1; possibly TRBD1 for D (5 bases). The CDR3 spans 13 residues. CDR1 is SGHTA, CDR2 FQGTGA, per germline. Trimming stripped 5 bases from V and 4 bases from J, with 9 bases between. The CDR3 coding sequence is TGTGCCAGCAGCGAGGACAAGTACAATGAGCAGTTCTTC. Translation gives CASSEDKYNEQFF. Using reference TRBV7-3 and TRBJ2-1 for the parts outside the CDR3, the full variable domain is GAGVSQTPSNKVTEKGKYVELRCDPISGHTALYWYRQSLGQGPEFLIYFQGTGAADDSGLPNDRFFAVRPEGSVSTLKIQRTERGDSAVYLCASSEDKYNEQFFGPGTRLTVL.

A few counts support this clone. This sequence joins TRBV18 and TRBJ1-2, with D maybe TRBD1 (6 bases). The germline gives CDR1 KGHSH, CDR2 LQKENI. There are 13 residues in the CDR3. Trimming left V 3 bases short and J 3 bases short, with 8 bases between. The CDR3 DNA sequence: TGTGCCAGCTCACCGGGGGGGCACTATGGCTACACCTTC. Amino acids: CASSPGGHYGYTF.

The chain joins TRBV6-5 to TRBJ1-1; 7 bases fit TRBD1. CDR3 size: 14 residues. V shed 5 bases and J 2 bases; nucleotides not matched to a gene: 5. CDR1 is MNHEY, CDR2 SVGAGI, per germline. The CDR3 is CASSHRGPNTEAFF. The CDR3 DNA reads as TGTGCCAGCAGTCACAGGGGCCCCAACACTGAAGCTTTCTTT.

The chain recombines TRBV25-1 with TRBJ2-7; a possible D gene is TRBD1 (5 bases). V lost 4 bases, J lost 0 bases, and 19 bases lay in between. The CDR3 is 17 amino acids. From germline, CDR1 is MGHDK and CDR2 SYGVNS. The CDR3 sequence: CASSALGAEPSSYEQYF. Written as DNA, the CDR3 is TGTGCCAGCAGTGCCCTAGGGGCAGAACCTAGCTCCTACGAGCAGTACTTC.

This clone was seen only a few times. The chain has TRBV7-9 and TRBJ1-1; no firm D call. This CDR3 is built from 10 residues. V dropped 6 bases and J dropped 4 bases, with 3 bases sitting between them. Germline values: CDR1 SEHNR, CDR2 FQNEAQ (reference sequence). CDR3 DNA: TGTGCCAGCAGTCGCACTGAAGCTTTCTTT. It yields the protein CASSRTEAFF.

The chain carries TRBV4-3 and TRBJ2-2; 7 bases are shared with TRBD1. Germline CDR1 reads LGHNA; CDR2 reads YSLEER. Trimming cost V 3 bases and J 0 bases; bases outside gene matches: 7. The CDR3 is made up of 17 amino acids. This CDR3 is CASSHRSTGTNTGELFF. For the CDR3, the DNA is TGCGCCAGCAGCCATCGCTCGACAGGGACGAACACCGGGGAGCTGTTTTTT.

V is TRBV14 and J is TRBJ1-1; a possible D gene is TRBD1 (5 bases). V gave up 1 base and J gave up 9 bases, with 9 bases separating them. The CDR3 totals 12 residues. The V gene's germline CDR1 is SGHDN and CDR2 FVKESK. This chain's CDR3 is CASSQVAGKAFF. CDR3 DNA: TGTGCCAGCAGCCAAGTGGCAGGGAAAGCTTTCTTT.

This clone has only a few counts. The chain carries TRBV28 and TRBJ2-1; TRBD2 aligns across 7 bases. This CDR3 is built from 15 residues. Losses at the gene ends were 7 bases for V and 5 bases for J; bases not matched to a gene: 11. Germline CDR1 and CDR2: MDHEN and SYDVKM. CDR3 sequence: CASTQIGTTNNEQFF. The CDR3 coding sequence is TGTGCCAGCACCCAGATAGGGACTACCAACAATGAGCAGTTCTTC.

This clone was detected only a few times. This chain joins TRBV15 and TRBJ2-3, with D possibly TRBD2 on 5 matching bases. The length of the CDR3 is 12 residues. With 8 bases removed from V and 6 bases from J, the gap between germline ends came to 12 bases. Looked up from germline, CDR1 is LNHNV and CDR2 is YYDKDF (reference sequence). CDR3 sequence reads: CATSDFLDTQYF. CDR3 in DNA: TGTGCCACCTCGGACTTCTTGGATACGCAGTATTTT. The full variable domain, its missing parts supplied by reference TRBV15 and TRBJ2-3, is DAMVIQNPRYQVTQFGKPVTLSCSQTLNHNVMYWYQQKSSQAPKLLFHYYDKDFNNEADTPDNFQSRRPNTSFCFLDIRSPGLGDTAMYLCATSDFLDTQYFGPGTRLTVL.

In its sample, this clone was seen a few times. The J gene is TRBJ2-5, the V gene TRBV11-2; TRBD2 matches at 9 bases. The J call could be wrong; TRBJ2-7 is a better fit for the DNA end. The CDR3 totals 15 residues. The germline gives CDR1 SGHAT, CDR2 FQNNGV. The CDR3 sequence is CASSPRGGRAHEQYF. The DNA of the CDR3 is TGTGCCAGCAGCCCCCGGGGCGGGAGGGCCCACGAGCAGTACTTC.

This clone was found once. The chain recombines TRBV5-4 with TRBJ1-3; 7 bases map to TRBD1. The germline CDR1 and CDR2 sequences are SGHNT and YYREEE (reference sequence). The CDR3 extends over 14 amino acids. V trimming: 4 bases; J trimming: 2 bases; junction bases outside the gene matches: 3. The CDR3 region is CASSGDRAGNTIYF. The CDR3 nucleotides are TGTGCCAGCAGCGGAGACAGGGCTGGAAACACCATATATTTT.

J is TRBJ1-1 and V is TRBV7-2; D gene uncertain. CDR1 and CDR2 (germline): SGHTA, FQGNSA. V lost 7 bases, J lost 0 bases, and 12 bases lay in between. The CDR3 spans 14 residues. The CDR3 nucleotides are TGTGCCAGCACCGTGGGAGGACTGAACACTGAAGCTTTCTTT. As protein: CASTVGGLNTEAFF. Drawing the rest from reference TRBV7-2 and TRBJ1-1, the complete variable domain is GAGVSQSPSNKVTEKGKDVELRCDPISGHTALYWYRQSLGQGLEFLIYFQGNSAPDKSGLPSDRFSAERTGGSVSTLTIQRTQQEDSAVYLCASTVGGLNTEAFFGQGTRLTVV.

This clone was seen a few times. The chain is built from TRBV4-1 and TRBJ2-2; no clear D gene. In germline, CDR1 is MGHRA, CDR2 YSYEKL. Trimming shortened V by 4 bases and J by 4 bases, and 10 bases separated the two germline ends. This CDR3 region has 14 residues. Here the CDR3 reads CASSLAHITGELFF. CDR3 in DNA: TGCGCCAGCAGCCTCGCCCACATCACCGGGGAGCTGTTTTTT.

This chain's CDR3 is CASSSYLGQTDTQYF. CDR3 DNA: TGTGCCAGCAGCTCCTACCTGGGCCAAACAGATACGCAGTATTTT. The V and J genes are TRBV7-3 and TRBJ2-3; D not certain. Trimming removed 4 bases at V and 3 bases at J, with 14 bases between. Per the germline V gene, CDR1 is SGHTA and CDR2 is FQGTGA. The CDR3 runs 15 residues.

In this sample, this clone turned up a few times. The V gene is TRBV28, the J gene TRBJ2-7; the match to TRBD1 covers 9 bases. Trimming cost V 4 bases and J 9 bases; bases outside gene matches: 4. The CDR3 is 12 amino acids. The germline V gene encodes CDR1 MDHEN and CDR2 SYDVKM. Written as DNA, the CDR3 is TGTGCCAGCAGTTCCCGGACAGGGGCGCAGTACTTC. Translation: CASSSRTGAQYF.

This clone was detected only a few times. The V call is TRBV20-1, the J call TRBJ1-1; D ambiguous. The CDR3 has 11 amino acids. V lost 1 base to trimming and J lost 6 bases, with 6 bases between them. Germline CDR1 is DFQATT and CDR2 is SNEGSKA (reference sequence). The CDR3 reads CSARGVPEAFF. The CDR3 coding sequence is TGCAGTGCTAGAGGCGTACCTGAAGCTTTCTTT.

This clone was counted a few times. The chain carries TRBV5-1 and TRBJ2-1; D may be TRBD2 (5 bases). There are 12 residues in the CDR3. V lost 7 bases and J 10 bases, leaving 15 bases between the germline ends. Per the germline V gene, CDR1 is SGHRS and CDR2 is YFSETQ. The CDR3 here is CASGYWESEQFF. CDR3 sequence (DNA): TGCGCCAGCGGATACTGGGAGAGCGAGCAGTTCTTC. Based on the CDR3 plus reference TRBV5-1 and TRBJ2-1, the full variable domain is KAGVTQTPRYLIKTRGQQVTLSCSPISGHRSVSWYQQTPGQGLQFLFEYFSETQRNKGNFPGRFSGRQFSNSRSEMNVSTLELGDSALYLCASGYWESEQFFGPGTRLTVL.

J is TRBJ1-2 and V is TRBV2; 7 bases line up with TRBD1. Germline V CDR1 and CDR2: SNHLY, FYNNEI. The CDR3 spans 14 residues. J lost 1 base, V lost 5 bases, and 4 bases had no gene match. CDR3: CASSYRGLNYGYTF. The CDR3 DNA is TGTGCCAGCAGTTACAGGGGTCTTAACTATGGCTACACCTTC. The variable domain in full, completed from reference TRBV2 and TRBJ1-2, reads EPEVTQTPSHQVTQMGQEVILRCVPISNHLYFYWYRQILGQKVEFLVSFYNNEISEKSEIFDDQFSVERPDGSNFTLKIRSTKLEDSAMYFCASSYRGLNYGYTFGSGTRLTVV.

This clone was seen only a few times. V gene TRBV28 combines with J gene TRBJ2-7; the match to TRBD2 covers 8 bases. V dropped 5 bases and J dropped 4; count of bases not matched to a gene: 10. This CDR3 is 15 amino acids long. Germline V gene data show CDR1 as MDHEN and CDR2 as SYDVKM. This CDR3 reads CASSPAAGGRYEQYF. The CDR3 DNA reads TGTGCCAGCAGTCCGGCCGCGGGAGGTCGTTACGAGCAGTACTTC.

The rearrangement links TRBV28 to TRBJ2-1; 13 nucleotides line up with TRBD2. CDR1 MDHEN and CDR2 SYDVKM come from the germline V gene. The CDR3 contains 17 residues. With V trimmed by 5 bases and J by 10 bases, 14 bases remained unmatched. The chain's CDR3 is CASSPRLAGGKDLEQFF. As DNA, the CDR3 is TGTGCCAGCAGTCCTCGACTAGCGGGAGGCAAGGATCTCGAGCAGTTCTTC.

V is TRBV10-3 and J is TRBJ2-1, with D unresolved. The V end lost 10 bases, the J end lost 9 bases, and 16 bases lay between the germline ends. The CDR3 is 12 amino acids. The germline gives CDR1 ENHRY, CDR2 SYGVKD. As DNA, the CDR3 is TGTGCCACCGCCGGGTTTAGTTCTGAGCAGTTCTTC. Protein: CATAGFSSEQFF.

This sequence joins TRBV30 and TRBJ2-1; D perhaps matches TRBD1 (6 bases). CDR1 and CDR2 (germline): GTSNPN, SVGIG (reference sequence). V dropped 3 bases and J dropped 4 bases, with 13 bases sitting between them. The CDR3 is made up of 14 amino acids. CDR3 in amino acids: CAWSPGTRYNEQFF. The CDR3, as DNA: TGTGCCTGGAGCCCCGGGACAAGATACAATGAGCAGTTCTTC.

This clone was picked up many times. The chain recombines TRBV23-1 with TRBJ2-3, with D perhaps matching TRBD2 (5 bases). TRBV23-1 is sorted into the ORF group, with uncertain function. This CDR3 region has 13 residues. V was cut by 1 base and J by 6 bases, with 8 bases left in between. CDR3 coding DNA: TGCGCCAGCAGTCAATTCTGCGGGGATACGCAGTATTTT. Translated: CASSQFCGDTQYF.

This clone was detected a few times. This chain links TRBV9 with TRBJ2-2, with 7 positions matching TRBD2. Looked up from germline, CDR1 is SGDLS and CDR2 is YYNGEE. CDR3 length: 16 amino acids. Trimming removed 0 bases from V and 3 bases from J; junction bases left unmatched: 5. The CDR3 DNA reads TGTGCCAGCAGCGTAGCGCAGGGAGGGGACACCGGGGAGCTGTTTTTT. Protein product: CASSVAQGGDTGELFF.

The chain employs TRBV30 and TRBJ2-7; the match to TRBD1 covers 12 bases. Trimming removed 0 bases from V and 3 bases from J; junction bases left unmatched: 6. Germline values: CDR1 GTSNPN, CDR2 SVGIG (reference sequence). The CDR3 spans 16 residues. In DNA form, the CDR3 reads TGTGCCTGGAGTGTACAAGGGACAGGGGGCTTCTACGAGCAGTACTTC. This codes for CAWSVQGTGGFYEQYF.

The chain combines TRBV5-1 with TRBJ1-2; a possible D gene is TRBD1 (5 bases). V lost 4 bases and J lost 7, with 11 bases in between. This CDR3 spans 12 amino acids. Looked up from germline, CDR1 is SGHRS and CDR2 is YFSETQ. As DNA, the CDR3 is TGCGCCAGCAGCGAACAGGATCGTGGCTACACCTTC. Residues: CASSEQDRGYTF.